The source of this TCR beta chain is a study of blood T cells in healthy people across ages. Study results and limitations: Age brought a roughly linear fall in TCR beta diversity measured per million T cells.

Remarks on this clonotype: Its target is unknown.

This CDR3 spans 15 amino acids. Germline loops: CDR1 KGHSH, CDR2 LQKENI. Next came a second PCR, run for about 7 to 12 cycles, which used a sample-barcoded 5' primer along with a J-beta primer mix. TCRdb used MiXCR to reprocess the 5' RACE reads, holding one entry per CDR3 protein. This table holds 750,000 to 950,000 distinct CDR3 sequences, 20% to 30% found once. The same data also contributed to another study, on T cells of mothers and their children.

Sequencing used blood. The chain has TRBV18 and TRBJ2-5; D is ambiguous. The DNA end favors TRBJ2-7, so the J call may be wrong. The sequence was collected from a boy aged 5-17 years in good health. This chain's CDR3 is CASSPGGDLPYEQYF. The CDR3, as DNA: TGTGCCAGCTCACCAGGCGGTGACCTCCCCTACGAGCAGTACTTC.